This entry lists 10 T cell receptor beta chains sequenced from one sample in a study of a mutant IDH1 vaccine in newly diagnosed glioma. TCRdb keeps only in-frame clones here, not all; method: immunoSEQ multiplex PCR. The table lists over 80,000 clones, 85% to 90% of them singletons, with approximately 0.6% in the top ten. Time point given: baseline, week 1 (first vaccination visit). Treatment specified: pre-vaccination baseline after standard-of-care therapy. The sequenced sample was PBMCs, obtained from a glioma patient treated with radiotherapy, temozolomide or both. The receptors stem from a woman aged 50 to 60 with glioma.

CDR3 in amino acids: CASSLLAGAKNIQYF. The CDR3 DNA follows: TGTGCCAGCAGCTTACTAGCGGGAGCCAAAAACATTCAGTACTTC. The V and J genes are TRBV7-2 and TRBJ2-4, with 8 nucleotides matching TRBD2. Per germline, CDR1 SGHTA and CDR2 FQGNSA. The CDR3 extends over 15 amino acids. Germline trimming cut 2 bases from V and 0 bases from J; bases unmatched to any gene: 0.

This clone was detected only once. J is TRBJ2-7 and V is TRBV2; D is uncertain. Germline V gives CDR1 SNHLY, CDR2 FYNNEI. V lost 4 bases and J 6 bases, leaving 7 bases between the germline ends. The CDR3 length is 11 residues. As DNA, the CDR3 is TGTGCCAGCAGTGGGTATGGCGAGCAGTACTTC. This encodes CASSGYGEQYF.

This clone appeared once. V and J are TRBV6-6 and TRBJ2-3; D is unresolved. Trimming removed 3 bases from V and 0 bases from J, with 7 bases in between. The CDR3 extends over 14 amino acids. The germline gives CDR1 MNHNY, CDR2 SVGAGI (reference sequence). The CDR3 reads CASSYPRSTDTQYF. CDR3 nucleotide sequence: TGTGCCAGCAGTTATCCCCGGAGCACAGATACGCAGTATTTT.

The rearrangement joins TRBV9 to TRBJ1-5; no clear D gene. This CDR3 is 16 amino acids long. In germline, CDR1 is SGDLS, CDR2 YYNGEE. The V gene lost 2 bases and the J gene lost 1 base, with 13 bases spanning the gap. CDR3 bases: TGTGCCAGCAGCGTCCCCCCCCGTGGGAGCAATCAGCCCCAGCATTTT. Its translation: CASSVPPRGSNQPQHF.

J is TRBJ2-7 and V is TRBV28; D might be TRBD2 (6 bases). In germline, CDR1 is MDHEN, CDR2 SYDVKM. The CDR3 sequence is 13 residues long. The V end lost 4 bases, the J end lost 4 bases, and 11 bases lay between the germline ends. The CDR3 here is CASSSAGRYEQYF. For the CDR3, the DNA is TGTGCCAGCAGTTCTGCGGGGCGATACGAGCAGTACTTC.

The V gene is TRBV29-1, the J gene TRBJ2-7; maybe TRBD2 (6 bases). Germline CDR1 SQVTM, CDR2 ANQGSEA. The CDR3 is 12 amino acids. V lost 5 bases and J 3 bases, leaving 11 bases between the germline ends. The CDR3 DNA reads TGCAGCGTTTATACCGGGAGCTACGAGCAGTACTTC. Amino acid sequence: CSVYTGSYEQYF.

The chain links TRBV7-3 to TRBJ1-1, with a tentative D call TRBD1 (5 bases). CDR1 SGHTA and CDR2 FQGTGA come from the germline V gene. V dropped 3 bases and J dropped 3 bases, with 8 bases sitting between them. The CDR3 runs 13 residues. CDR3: CASSFTGHTEAFF. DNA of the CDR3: TGTGCCAGCAGCTTTACGGGGCACACTGAAGCTTTCTTT. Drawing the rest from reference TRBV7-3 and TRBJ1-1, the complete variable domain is GAGVSQTPSNKVTEKGKYVELRCDPISGHTALYWYRQSLGQGPEFLIYFQGTGAADDSGLPNDRFFAVRPEGSVSTLKIQRTERGDSAVYLCASSFTGHTEAFFGQGTRLTVV.

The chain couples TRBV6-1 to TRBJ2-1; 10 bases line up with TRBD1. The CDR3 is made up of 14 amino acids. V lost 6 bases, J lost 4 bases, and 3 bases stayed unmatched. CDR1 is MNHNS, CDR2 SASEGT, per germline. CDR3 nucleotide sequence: TGTGCCAGCAGGGGGACAGGGGAATACAATGAGCAGTTCTTC. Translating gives CASRGTGEYNEQFF.

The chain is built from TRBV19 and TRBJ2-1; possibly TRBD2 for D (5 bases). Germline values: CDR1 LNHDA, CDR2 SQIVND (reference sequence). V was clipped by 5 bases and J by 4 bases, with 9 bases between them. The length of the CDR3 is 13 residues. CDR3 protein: CASSQRWYNEQFF. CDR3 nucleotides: TGTGCCAGTAGTCAGCGGTGGTACAATGAGCAGTTCTTC.

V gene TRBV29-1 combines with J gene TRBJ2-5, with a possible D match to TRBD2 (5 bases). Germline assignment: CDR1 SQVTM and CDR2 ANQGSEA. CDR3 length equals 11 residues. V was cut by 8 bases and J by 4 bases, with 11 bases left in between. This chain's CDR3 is CSTVEGETQYF. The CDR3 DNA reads TGCAGCACCGTCGAGGGAGAGACCCAGTACTTC.